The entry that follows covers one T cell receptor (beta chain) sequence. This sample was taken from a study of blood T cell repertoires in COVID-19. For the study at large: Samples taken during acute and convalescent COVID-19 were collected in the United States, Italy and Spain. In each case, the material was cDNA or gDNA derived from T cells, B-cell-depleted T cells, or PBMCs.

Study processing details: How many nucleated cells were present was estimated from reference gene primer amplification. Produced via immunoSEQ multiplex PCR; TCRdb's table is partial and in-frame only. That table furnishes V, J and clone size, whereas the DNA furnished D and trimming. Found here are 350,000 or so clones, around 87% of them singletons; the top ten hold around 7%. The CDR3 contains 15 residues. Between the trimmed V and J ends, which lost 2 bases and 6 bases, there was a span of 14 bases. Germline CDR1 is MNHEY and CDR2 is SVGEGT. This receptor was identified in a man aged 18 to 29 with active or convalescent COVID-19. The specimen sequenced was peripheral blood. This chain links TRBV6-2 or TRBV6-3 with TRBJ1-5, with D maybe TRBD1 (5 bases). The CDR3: CASSYGVSGGQPQHF. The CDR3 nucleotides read TGTGCCAGCAGTTACGGGGTGTCCGGGGGTCAGCCCCAGCATTTT.